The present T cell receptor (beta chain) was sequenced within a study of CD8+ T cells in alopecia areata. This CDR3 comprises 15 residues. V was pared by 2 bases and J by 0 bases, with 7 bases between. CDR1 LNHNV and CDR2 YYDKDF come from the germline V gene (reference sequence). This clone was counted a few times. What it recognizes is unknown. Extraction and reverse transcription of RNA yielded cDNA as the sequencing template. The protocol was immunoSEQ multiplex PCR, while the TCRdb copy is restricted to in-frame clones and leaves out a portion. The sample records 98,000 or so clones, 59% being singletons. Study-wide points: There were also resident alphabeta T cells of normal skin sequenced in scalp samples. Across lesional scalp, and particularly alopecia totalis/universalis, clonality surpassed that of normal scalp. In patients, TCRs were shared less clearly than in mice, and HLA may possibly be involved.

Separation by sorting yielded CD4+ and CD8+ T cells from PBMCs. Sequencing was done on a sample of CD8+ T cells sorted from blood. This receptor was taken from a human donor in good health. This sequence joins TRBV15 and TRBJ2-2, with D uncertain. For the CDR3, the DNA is TGTGCCACCAGCAGATACGTATCGAACACCGGGGAGCTGTTTTTT. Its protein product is CATSRYVSNTGELFF.